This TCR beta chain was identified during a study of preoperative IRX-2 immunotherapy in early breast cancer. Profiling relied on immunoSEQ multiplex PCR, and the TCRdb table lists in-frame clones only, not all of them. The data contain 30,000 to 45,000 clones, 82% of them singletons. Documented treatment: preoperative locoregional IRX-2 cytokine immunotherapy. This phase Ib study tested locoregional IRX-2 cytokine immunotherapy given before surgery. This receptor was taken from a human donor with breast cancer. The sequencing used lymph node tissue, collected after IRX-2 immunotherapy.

CDR3 DNA: TGTGCCAGCAGTTTGAGCAGGGCCCACAGGGACGAGCAGTACTTC. Residues: CASSLSRAHRDEQYF. The gene calls are TRBV22-1 and TRBJ2-7; the table assigns TRBD1, which was not confirmed against the DNA. TRBV22-1 is described as a pseudogene. This CDR3 contains 15 residues.